These 28 T cell receptor beta chains originate from one sample sequenced in a study of cytomegalovirus exposure and HLA in healthy donors. PCR amplification relied on 60 Vbeta primers (plus 13 Jbeta primers). The repertoire was sequenced with immunoSEQ multiplex PCR; TCRdb's copy has only in-frame clones and lacks some. The sample lists about 86,000 clones, around 79% occurring once. The sequenced sample consisted of PBMCs. The receptors come from a woman aged 40 to 55 in good health and CMV-seropositive.

The genes are TRBV7-2 and TRBJ2-7; the D is unclear. V was trimmed by 3 bases and J by 4 bases, leaving 10 bases between them. In germline, CDR1 is SGHTA, CDR2 FQGNSA. There are 13 residues in the CDR3. This CDR3 is CASSFGLLYEQYF. The CDR3, as DNA: TGTGCCAGCAGCTTTGGGCTTCTTTACGAGCAGTACTTC.

The sample holds a few counts of this clone. The chain recombines TRBV19 with TRBJ1-2; D is uncertain. Germline V gene lookup returns CDR1 LNHDA and CDR2 SQIVND (reference sequence). The V end was cut by 3 bases, the J end by 3 bases, with 5 bases between. CDR3 size: 12 residues. CDR3 DNA: TGTGCCAGTAGTATTGGAGACTATGGCTACACCTTC. It specifies CASSIGDYGYTF. The whole variable domain, filled in from reference TRBV19 and TRBJ1-2, reads DGGITQSPKYLFRKEGQNVTLSCEQNLNHDAMYWYRQDPGQGLRLIYYSQIVNDFQKGDIAEGYSVSREKKESFPLTVTSAQKNPTAFYLCASSIGDYGYTFGSGTRLTVV.

About this clone: Other nucleotide sequences from this sample produce the same CDR3. The rearrangement joins TRBV25-1 to TRBJ2-1, with D tentatively TRBD1 (5 bases). Per the germline V gene, CDR1 is MGHDK and CDR2 is SYGVNS. V was shortened by 9 bases and J by 0 bases, with 21 bases between the two germline ends. This CDR3 is 17 amino acids long. This CDR3 is CASSPLGRGSSYNEQFF. The CDR3 DNA reads TGTGCCAGTAGTCCCCTGGGAAGGGGAAGCTCCTACAATGAGCAGTTCTTC.

The gene calls are TRBV27 and TRBJ1-4; a weak D match, TRBD1 (5 bases). V gave up 6 bases and J gave up 8 bases, with 16 bases separating them. This CDR3 has 14 residues. Germline CDR1 reads MNHEY; CDR2 reads SMNVEV (reference sequence). The CDR3 loop reads CASSLSRGVEKLFF. The CDR3 DNA reads TGTGCCAGCAGCCTGTCCCGGGGGGTGGAAAAACTGTTTTTT.

This sequence joins TRBV4-1 and TRBJ2-1; maybe TRBD2 (5 bases). Trimming took off 3 bases at V and 2 bases at J, with 14 bases between the two ends. CDR1 is MGHRA and CDR2 is YSYEKL in the germline V gene. The CDR3 is 16 residues long. This chain's CDR3 is CASSHRGSEPYNEQFF. The DNA for the CDR3 is TGCGCCAGCAGCCACCGAGGGTCCGAGCCCTACAATGAGCAGTTCTTC.

This clone was detected a few times. This sequence joins TRBV2 and TRBJ2-3; 10 bases match TRBD1. Germline CDR1 and CDR2: SNHLY and FYNNEI. V lost 7 bases, J lost 3 bases, and 16 bases stayed unmatched. The CDR3 covers 18 residues. CDR3 sequence reads: CASKNIQPGTGVTDTQYF. DNA of the CDR3: TGTGCCAGCAAGAATATACAACCCGGGACAGGGGTTACAGATACGCAGTATTTT.

The chain carries TRBV27 and TRBJ1-2; D is uncertain. CDR3 length: 13 amino acids. Looked up from germline, CDR1 is MNHEY and CDR2 is SMNVEV (reference sequence). V lost 3 bases, J lost 4 bases, and 9 bases lay in between. The CDR3 nucleotides are TGTGCCAGCAGTTTGAGTGCGGCCTATGGCTACACCTTC. Protein sequence: CASSLSAAYGYTF.

This chain joins TRBV29-1 and TRBJ1-2; D remains ambiguous. Per germline, CDR1 SQVTM and CDR2 ANQGSEA. V shed 4 bases and J shed 2 bases, with 5 bases lying between them. The CDR3 consists of 11 residues. The CDR3 bases are TGCAGCGTTGCCCAGAACTATGGCTACACCTTC. Translated: CSVAQNYGYTF.

The rearrangement joins TRBV7-9 to TRBJ1-1; D is undetermined. The V and J ends lost 6 bases and 1 base respectively, with 6 bases between them. The CDR3 is 12 amino acids. Germline values: CDR1 SEHNR, CDR2 FQNEAQ (reference sequence). The CDR3 sequence: CASRSTNTEAFF. The CDR3 region has the DNA TGTGCCAGCAGGAGTACGAACACTGAAGCTTTCTTT.

The chain is built from TRBV6-5 and TRBJ1-5; D unresolved. CDR3 length: 13 residues. The germline V gene has CDR1 MNHEY and CDR2 SVGAGI. Trimming took off 6 bases at V and 0 bases at J, with 6 bases between the two ends. CDR3 coding DNA: TGTGCCAGCAGGGCCAATAGCAATCAGCCCCAGCATTTT. It codes for CASRANSNQPQHF.

V gene TRBV18 combines with J gene TRBJ1-1; D possibly corresponds to TRBD1 (6 bases). The CDR3 runs to 15 residues. CDR1 KGHSH and CDR2 LQKENI come from the germline V gene. Between the trimmed V and J ends, which lost 5 bases and 1 base, there was a span of 14 bases. Written as DNA, the CDR3 is TGTGCCAGCTCAACAAACAGGGCCGGGAACACTGAAGCTTTCTTT. The encoded protein is CASSTNRAGNTEAFF.

The chain links TRBV5-6 to TRBJ2-7, with D maybe TRBD1 (5 bases). There are 15 residues in the CDR3. Germline-derived CDR1 and CDR2 are SGHDT and YYEEEE. Trimming took off 2 bases at V and 1 base at J, with 13 bases between the two ends. CDR3 region: CASSFGRVSSYEQYF. In nucleotides, the CDR3 is TGTGCCAGCAGCTTTGGCAGGGTCTCATCCTACGAGCAGTACTTC.

V is TRBV18 and J is TRBJ2-2, with TRBD2 matching 8 bases. V was pared by 3 bases and J by 3 bases, with 9 bases of the junction left unmatched. CDR3 length equals 17 residues. Per germline, CDR1 KGHSH and CDR2 LQKENI. CDR3: CASSPLSGLGDTGELFF. The CDR3 nucleotides read TGTGCCAGCTCACCCCTCTCGGGACTAGGGGACACCGGGGAGCTGTTTTTT.

V gene TRBV7-9 combines with J gene TRBJ1-1; D perhaps matches TRBD1 (5 bases). Germline CDR1 is SEHNR and CDR2 is FQNEAQ (reference sequence). V gave up 4 bases and J gave up 7 bases, with 16 bases separating them. This CDR3 has 14 amino acids. Written as DNA, the CDR3 is TGTGCCAGCAGCTCAGGGATCCAAGTCCTTGAAGCTTTCTTT. Encoded protein: CASSSGIQVLEAFF.

This CDR3 is CAIRGGSQETQYF. The CDR3 region has the DNA TGTGCCATCAGGGGCGGGTCTCAAGAGACCCAGTACTTC. This chain uses TRBV10-3 with TRBJ2-5, with D perhaps TRBD2 (5 bases). V was trimmed by 6 bases and J by 2 bases, leaving 10 bases between them. The CDR3 length is 13 residues. Germline lookup yields CDR1 ENHRY and CDR2 SYGVKD.

In the case of this clone: Other DNA variants within this sample encode the same CDR3. The rearrangement uses TRBV11-2 and TRBJ1-1; 7 bases agree with TRBD1. The CDR3 covers 14 residues. Germline assignment: CDR1 SGHAT and CDR2 FQNNGV. J lost 1 base, V lost 1 base, and 0 bases had no gene match. This CDR3 is CASSLGQGNTEAFF. The CDR3 bases are TGTGCCAGCAGCTTAGGACAGGGGAACACTGAAGCTTTCTTT.

The chain uses TRBV14 and TRBJ1-1; weak D call: TRBD1 (6 bases). CDR1 and CDR2 from the germline V gene are SGHDN and FVKESK. The CDR3 is 13 amino acids. Deletions cut 5 bases from V and 11 bases from J, with 18 bases between. In DNA form, the CDR3 reads TGTGCCAGCAGCTACCTATCAGGGGAAGGGGCTTTCTTT. This sequence encodes CASSYLSGEGAFF.

The J gene is TRBJ2-3, the V gene TRBV28; a possible D gene is TRBD2 (7 bases). V was shortened by 8 bases and J by 4 bases, with 13 bases between the two germline ends. This CDR3 has 13 residues. Germline V gene lookup returns CDR1 MDHEN and CDR2 SYDVKM. The DNA of the CDR3 is TGTGCCAGCCACAGGGCGGGAGCAGATACGCAGTATTTT. This gives the protein CASHRAGADTQYF.

The V call is TRBV6-5, the J call TRBJ1-6, with a weak D call TRBD1 (6 bases). Trimming removed 4 bases from V and 1 base from J, with 11 bases in between. This CDR3 comprises 16 residues. The germline V gene encodes CDR1 MNHEY and CDR2 SVGAGI. Here the CDR3 reads CASSSTGTSYNSPLHF. CDR3 DNA: TGTGCCAGCAGTTCTACAGGGACGTCCTATAATTCACCCCTCCACTTT.

The chain joins TRBV27 to TRBJ1-2, with a tentative D call TRBD1 (6 bases). Trimming stripped 0 bases from V and 8 bases from J, with 13 bases between. The CDR3 consists of 14 residues. The germline gives CDR1 MNHEY, CDR2 SMNVEV (reference sequence). CDR3 region: CASSLSAGQYGYTF. Here the CDR3 DNA reads TGTGCCAGCAGTTTATCGGCTGGACAGTACGGCTACACCTTC.

This clone is a singleton in its sample. The V and J genes are TRBV6-4 and TRBJ2-4; possible D gene TRBD1, 6 bases. The CDR3 loop spans 11 amino acids. Trimming stripped 6 bases from V and 7 bases from J, with 7 bases between. Germline V gene lookup returns CDR1 MRHNA and CDR2 SNTAGT. The CDR3 sequence: CASRQGNIQYF. CDR3 nucleotide sequence: TGTGCCAGCAGACAGGGTAACATTCAGTACTTC.

The chain recombines TRBV7-9 with TRBJ2-7; D might be TRBD2 (6 bases). Looked up from germline, CDR1 is SEHNR and CDR2 is FQNEAQ (reference sequence). V lost 1 base, J lost 6 bases, and 13 bases lay in between. The CDR3 contains 14 residues. The CDR3 DNA follows: TGTGCCAGCAGCTTAGTGGCGGGACCAGGCGAGCAGTACTTC. Translated: CASSLVAGPGEQYF.

The chain links TRBV4-1 to TRBJ1-1; TRBD1 agrees at 8 bases. Germline CDR1 MGHRA, CDR2 YSYEKL. Unmatched junction bases numbered 8, after V lost 3 bases and J lost 5 bases. This CDR3 has 15 amino acids. CDR3 nucleotides: TGCGCCAGCAGCCATGACGGGACAGGCGGAACTGAAGCTTTCTTT. Translated: CASSHDGTGGTEAFF.

V usage is TRBV27 and J usage is TRBJ1-5; 7 bases map to TRBD1. Germline lookup yields CDR1 MNHEY and CDR2 SMNVEV (reference sequence). This CDR3 has 14 residues. V trimming: 5 bases; J trimming: 7 bases; junction bases outside the gene matches: 8. CDR3 bases: TGTGCCAGCAGTATACGGACAGGAGACCAGCCCCAGCATTTT. It codes for CASSIRTGDQPQHF.

To note about this clone: The junction departs from the called germline gene at one end, perhaps through a read error. This chain connects TRBV7-7 to TRBJ1-3, with TRBD1 as a possible D gene (6 bases). CDR1 and CDR2 from the germline V gene are SSHAT and FNYEAQ (reference sequence). This CDR3 contains 14 residues. The CDR3 spells CASSVGANRNTIYF. The CDR3 DNA reads as TGTGCTAGCAGCGTGGGGGCGAACCGAAACACCATATATTTT.

The V gene is TRBV19, the J gene TRBJ1-1; possible D gene TRBD1, 6 bases. Germline-derived CDR1 and CDR2 are LNHDA and SQIVND (reference sequence). The CDR3 runs 14 residues. V lost 8 bases and J lost 0, with 13 bases in between. CDR3 in amino acids: CASRLRGMNTEAFF. CDR3 coding DNA: TGTGCCAGTCGCCTCAGGGGAATGAACACTGAAGCTTTCTTT.

This chain uses TRBV6-5 with TRBJ2-7; 7 bases are a match to TRBD1. The germline gives CDR1 MNHEY, CDR2 SVGAGI. J was trimmed by 1 base and V by 6 bases; bases with no gene match: 6. The CDR3 is 14 amino acids. The DNA of the CDR3 is TGTGCCAGCAGCGTAAACAGGGGTTCCTACGAGCAGTACTTC. Protein: CASSVNRGSYEQYF.

The chain is built from TRBV18 and TRBJ2-5; 7 nucleotides agree with TRBD1. CDR1 KGHSH and CDR2 LQKENI come from the germline V gene. V shed 4 bases, J shed 1 base, and the junction held 3 bases outside the gene matches. The CDR3 runs to 14 residues. The CDR3 DNA sequence: TGTGCCAGCTCACTTCCAGGGGGCCAAGAGACCCAGTACTTC. Translated: CASSLPGGQETQYF.